This T cell receptor (beta chain) originates from a study of graft-versus-host responses after intestinal transplantation. The V gene's germline CDR1 is SEHNR and CDR2 FQNEAQ (reference sequence). V was shortened by 3 bases and J by 8 bases, with 4 bases between the two germline ends. The CDR3 is 10 residues long. Data came from immunoSEQ multiplex PCR; TCRdb stores just in-frame clones and leaves some out. The sample comprises approximately 15,000 clones, 80% of which are singletons, and 18% rests with the top ten. The starting material, graft tissue, was processed to release intraepithelial and lamina propria lymphocytes.

The clonotype comes from a human patient who received an intestinal transplant, so some T cells may come from the graft donor. This chain uses TRBV7-9 with TRBJ1-1; D unclear. The sample here was ileum tissue, taken 104 days after intestinal transplant. This CDR3 is CASSFPEAFF. The CDR3, as DNA: TGTGCCAGCAGCTTCCCGGAAGCTTTCTTT.